These 27 T cell receptor beta chains were all obtained from the same sample, sequenced in a study of cytomegalovirus exposure and HLA in healthy donors. Primers included in the PCR were 60 Vbeta and 13 Jbeta primers. The data were produced by immunoSEQ multiplex PCR, yet TCRdb's version contains in-frame clones alone and is incomplete. Altogether under 120,000 clones are present, approximately 66% being singletons, with the ten largest covering about 11%. Sequencing was carried out using PBMCs. These receptors all stem from a man in his forties in good health and CMV-seropositive.

The V call is TRBV27, the J call TRBJ1-2; 12 nucleotides align to TRBD1. Germline loops: CDR1 MNHEY, CDR2 SMNVEV (reference sequence). With V trimmed by 6 bases and J by 8 bases, 10 bases remained unmatched. This CDR3 spans 15 amino acids. CDR3 bases: TGTGCCAGCAGATATATGACCGGGACAGGGGGCGGCTACACCTTC. This sequence encodes CASRYMTGTGGGYTF.

The chain is built from TRBV5-1 and TRBJ1-1; 10 positions agree with TRBD1. The ends lost 5 bases at V and 0 bases at J; junction bases unmatched: 4. This CDR3 contains 15 residues. Germline CDR1 reads SGHRS; CDR2 reads YFSETQ. The CDR3 region has the DNA TGCGCCAGCAGACCCGGGACAGGGGTGAACACTGAAGCTTTCTTT. Its translation: CASRPGTGVNTEAFF.

This rearrangement joins TRBV7-6 to TRBJ2-7, with D uncertain. The CDR3 spans 12 residues. V lost 0 bases, J lost 3 bases, and 3 bases lay in between. Germline V gene sequence: CDR1 SGHVS, CDR2 FNYEAQ. DNA of the CDR3: TGTGCCAGCAGCTTAGCATACTACGAGCAGTACTTC. Translated, it gives CASSLAYYEQYF.

The chain employs TRBV27 and TRBJ2-1; D is perhaps TRBD2 (6 bases). V gave up 3 bases and J gave up 0 bases, with 9 bases separating them. Germline V lookup: CDR1 MNHEY, CDR2 SMNVEV (reference sequence). CDR3 length: 15 amino acids. The CDR3, as DNA: TGTGCCAGCAGTTTCGGGAGTATCTCCTACAATGAGCAGTTCTTC. Translated, it gives CASSFGSISYNEQFF.

This rearrangement joins TRBV28 to TRBJ2-7, with a possible D match to TRBD2 (6 bases). CDR3 size: 11 residues. V lost 8 bases to trimming and J lost 12 bases, with 17 bases between them. CDR1 is MDHEN and CDR2 is SYDVKM in the germline V gene. CDR3 protein: CASGRPGTVYF. CDR3 DNA: TGTGCCAGCGGCCGACCCGGGACTGTGTACTTC.

The rearrangement uses TRBV4-2 and TRBJ2-2, with 12 bases lining up with TRBD2. The CDR3 runs to 16 residues. Germline V CDR1 and CDR2: LGHNA, YNFKEQ. J was trimmed by 9 bases and V by 4 bases; bases with no gene match: 9. The CDR3 reads CASSRQALAGGRELFF. The CDR3 DNA reads as TGTGCCAGCAGCCGGCAGGCACTAGCGGGAGGCCGGGAGCTGTTTTTT.

J is TRBJ2-1 and V is TRBV4-1; no clear D. This CDR3 has 16 amino acids. Per the germline V gene, CDR1 is MGHRA and CDR2 is YSYEKL. Trimming took off 2 bases at V and 0 bases at J, with 11 bases between the two ends. DNA of the CDR3: TGCGCCAGCAGCCAACTCATCCTAGTCTCCTACAATGAGCAGTTCTTC. Translation gives CASSQLILVSYNEQFF.

This clone came up a few times. This chain uses TRBV11-2 with TRBJ2-1, with 10 bases aligning to TRBD2. CDR1 and CDR2 from the germline V gene are SGHAT and FQNNGV. The CDR3 is made up of 15 amino acids. V shed 3 bases, J shed 6 bases, and the junction held 5 bases outside the gene matches. DNA of the CDR3: TGTGCCAGCAGCTTCTCTAGCGGGAGTAGCAATGAGCAGTTCTTC. Its translation is CASSFSSGSSNEQFF.

This chain links TRBV2 with TRBJ2-7, with 7 bases aligning to TRBD2. The CDR3 contains 14 residues. The V segment lost 6 bases and the J segment 2 bases; nucleotides outside the gene matches: 7. Germline lookup yields CDR1 SNHLY and CDR2 FYNNEI. The CDR3 protein is CASSQRGSTYEQYF. The CDR3 DNA reads TGTGCCAGCAGCCAGCGGGGCAGTACCTACGAGCAGTACTTC.

CDR3 region: CATSGTGNEKLFF. The CDR3 DNA follows: TGTGCCACCTCCGGGACAGGGAATGAAAAACTGTTTTTT. The gene calls are TRBV28 and TRBJ1-4; 9 bases align to TRBD1. The CDR3 is 13 amino acids. Germline trimming cut 10 bases from V and 5 bases from J; bases unmatched to any gene: 5. From germline, CDR1 is MDHEN and CDR2 SYDVKM.

The chain couples TRBV19 to TRBJ1-1, with D unresolved. This CDR3 is 13 amino acids long. Germline assignment: CDR1 LNHDA and CDR2 SQIVND (reference sequence). Trimming stripped 3 bases from V and 0 bases from J, with 5 bases between. The CDR3 loop reads CASSILVNTEAFF. The CDR3 nucleotides are TGTGCCAGTAGTATTCTCGTGAACACTGAAGCTTTCTTT.

The chain uses TRBV27 and TRBJ2-7; D gene ambiguous. The germline V gene encodes CDR1 MNHEY and CDR2 SMNVEV (reference sequence). The CDR3 covers 13 residues. The V gene lost 6 bases and the J gene lost 7 bases, with 16 bases spanning the gap. The CDR3 protein is CASRPKKTGEQYF. The CDR3 region has the DNA TGTGCCAGCAGACCAAAAAAGACTGGAGAGCAGTACTTC.

The rearrangement links TRBV6-5 to TRBJ2-7, with 11 bases fitting TRBD1. In germline, CDR1 is MNHEY, CDR2 SVGAGI. CDR3 length equals 14 residues. The ends lost 4 bases at V and 6 bases at J; junction bases unmatched: 5. The CDR3 loop reads CASSSDRGQSEQYF. CDR3 DNA: TGTGCCAGCAGTTCGGACAGGGGGCAATCCGAGCAGTACTTC.

V is TRBV29-1 and J is TRBJ1-1; D might be TRBD1 (6 bases). The CDR3 runs 16 residues. The germline V and J ends were trimmed by 6 bases and 4 bases, with 24 bases remaining between them. The V gene's germline CDR1 is SQVTM and CDR2 ANQGSEA. The chain's CDR3 is CSVLFPGGGRSTEAFF. The CDR3 nucleotides read TGCAGCGTCCTATTCCCGGGGGGGGGCCGGAGCACTGAAGCTTTCTTT.

The sample holds a few counts of this clone. The CDR3 nucleotides read TGTGCCAGCACCTCACTGAGGGGGGGTCCGAGGAACACTGAAGCTTTCTTT. Amino acid sequence: CASTSLRGGPRNTEAFF. V is TRBV11-2 and J is TRBJ1-1; tentatively, D is TRBD1 (6 bases). Germline V gives CDR1 SGHAT, CDR2 FQNNGV. Trimming shortened V by 7 bases and J by 1 base, and 22 bases separated the two germline ends. The CDR3 is 17 amino acids.

This chain connects TRBV5-1 to TRBJ2-5; 7 positions agree with TRBD1. Trimming cost V 1 base and J 2 bases; bases outside gene matches: 2. Germline-derived CDR1 and CDR2 are SGHRS and YFSETQ. This CDR3 is 14 amino acids long. The CDR3 region is CASSLWGQQETQYF. The CDR3 DNA reads TGCGCCAGCAGCTTGTGGGGACAGCAAGAGACCCAGTACTTC. Filled out from reference TRBV5-1 and TRBJ2-5, the complete variable domain reads KAGVTQTPRYLIKTRGQQVTLSCSPISGHRSVSWYQQTPGQGLQFLFEYFSETQRNKGNFPGRFSGRQFSNSRSEMNVSTLELGDSALYLCASSLWGQQETQYFGPGTRLLVL.

The V and J genes are TRBV9 and TRBJ1-2; tentatively, D is TRBD1 (6 bases). The CDR3 consists of 14 residues. The germline CDR1 and CDR2 sequences are SGDLS and YYNGEE. Deletions cut 2 bases from V and 3 bases from J, with 11 bases between. CDR3 region: CASSVGQLDYGYTF. CDR3 DNA: TGTGCCAGCAGCGTCGGACAGTTGGACTATGGCTACACCTTC. Filled out from reference TRBV9 and TRBJ1-2, the complete variable domain reads DSGVTQTPKHLITATGQRVTLRCSPRSGDLSVYWYQQSLDQGLQFLIQYYNGEERAKGNILERFSAQQFPDLHSELNLSSLELGDSALYFCASSVGQLDYGYTFGSGTRLTVV.

The rearrangement joins TRBV29-1 to TRBJ2-3; D gene ambiguous. CDR1 and CDR2 from the germline V gene are SQVTM and ANQGSEA. The CDR3 runs 13 residues. Trimming stripped 7 bases from V and 1 base from J, with 12 bases between. The CDR3 nucleotides read TGCAGCGGAACCCAAACTGGCACAGATACGCAGTATTTT. Amino acids: CSGTQTGTDTQYF.

The V gene is TRBV6-1, the J gene TRBJ2-1, with D maybe TRBD2 (6 bases). The CDR3 covers 14 residues. The V gene lost 4 bases and the J gene lost 5 bases, with 12 bases spanning the gap. CDR1 MNHNS and CDR2 SASEGT come from the germline V gene. The CDR3 protein is CASSGWVADNEQFF. The CDR3 DNA is TGTGCCAGCAGTGGGTGGGTAGCGGACAATGAGCAGTTCTTC.

This clone was observed once. The chain combines TRBV9 with TRBJ1-5; D unclear. The CDR3 totals 14 residues. V was shortened by 0 bases and J by 4 bases, with 8 bases between the two germline ends. Germline CDR1 reads SGDLS; CDR2 reads YYNGEE. In nucleotides, the CDR3 is TGTGCCAGCAGCGTAGGAGGGAATAATCAGCCCCAGCATTTT. Translating it yields CASSVGGNNQPQHF.

V is TRBV7-2 and J is TRBJ2-5; D perhaps matches TRBD2 (5 bases). CDR1 SGHTA and CDR2 FQGNSA come from the germline V gene. The CDR3 runs to 14 residues. V was clipped by 5 bases and J by 2 bases, with 12 bases between them. CDR3 sequence: CASSHEGGQETQYF. For the CDR3, the DNA is TGTGCCAGCAGCCACGAGGGCGGGCAAGAGACCCAGTACTTC.

This clone was recorded once. V is TRBV2 and J is TRBJ1-5; D gene ambiguous. The CDR3 sequence is 16 residues long. Germline values: CDR1 SNHLY, CDR2 FYNNEI. Trimming pared 1 base from V and 6 bases from J, leaving 16 bases between. CDR3 nucleotides: TGTGCCAGCAGTGAAGGGGGAGGGAGGCGCTCTCAGCCCCAGCATTTT. This encodes CASSEGGGRRSQPQHF.

The chain joins TRBV6-1 to TRBJ2-7; maybe TRBD1 (7 bases). Germline V gene lookup returns CDR1 MNHNS and CDR2 SASEGT. Between the trimmed V and J ends, which lost 2 bases and 4 bases, there was a span of 15 bases. CDR3 size: 15 residues. The DNA for the CDR3 is TGTGCCAGCAGTGAATACGGAGGGGGCACGTACGAGCAGTACTTC. Residues: CASSEYGGGTYEQYF.

The V call is TRBV5-1, the J call TRBJ1-2; TRBD1 matches 7 bases. With 7 bases clipped from V and 2 bases from J, the junction kept 8 bases outside the gene matches. Germline V gene lookup returns CDR1 SGHRS and CDR2 YFSETQ. This CDR3 has 14 amino acids. The CDR3 loop is CASSPTGANYGYTF. CDR3 DNA: TGCGCCAGCTCTCCCACAGGGGCCAACTATGGCTACACCTTC.

The sample holds one count of this clone. The chain joins TRBV27 to TRBJ1-1; D ambiguous. The CDR3 consists of 15 residues. V lost 5 bases, J lost 0 bases, and 13 bases lay in between. Germline assignment: CDR1 MNHEY and CDR2 SMNVEV (reference sequence). The CDR3, as DNA: TGTGCCAGCAGTGGGGTTGACGGGATGAACACTGAAGCTTTCTTT. This gives the protein CASSGVDGMNTEAFF.

The chain employs TRBV19 and TRBJ2-1; TRBD2 matches 10 bases. Germline V gives CDR1 LNHDA, CDR2 SQIVND (reference sequence). The CDR3 runs 14 residues. The V gene end was trimmed by 6 bases and the J gene end by 4 bases; junction bases not matched to a gene: 3. CDR3 coding DNA: TGTGCCAGTAGCTCTAGCGGGAGATACAATGAGCAGTTCTTC. It specifies CASSSSGRYNEQFF.

The genes are TRBV4-1 and TRBJ2-3, with TRBD2 identical over 8 bases. The CDR3 runs to 15 residues. J lost 4 bases, V lost 0 bases, and 3 bases had no gene match. Germline V gene sequence: CDR1 MGHRA, CDR2 YSYEKL. CDR3 DNA sequence: TGCGCCAGCAGCCAAGATCGGGGGGGCCCAGATACGCAGTATTTT. Amino acids: CASSQDRGGPDTQYF.